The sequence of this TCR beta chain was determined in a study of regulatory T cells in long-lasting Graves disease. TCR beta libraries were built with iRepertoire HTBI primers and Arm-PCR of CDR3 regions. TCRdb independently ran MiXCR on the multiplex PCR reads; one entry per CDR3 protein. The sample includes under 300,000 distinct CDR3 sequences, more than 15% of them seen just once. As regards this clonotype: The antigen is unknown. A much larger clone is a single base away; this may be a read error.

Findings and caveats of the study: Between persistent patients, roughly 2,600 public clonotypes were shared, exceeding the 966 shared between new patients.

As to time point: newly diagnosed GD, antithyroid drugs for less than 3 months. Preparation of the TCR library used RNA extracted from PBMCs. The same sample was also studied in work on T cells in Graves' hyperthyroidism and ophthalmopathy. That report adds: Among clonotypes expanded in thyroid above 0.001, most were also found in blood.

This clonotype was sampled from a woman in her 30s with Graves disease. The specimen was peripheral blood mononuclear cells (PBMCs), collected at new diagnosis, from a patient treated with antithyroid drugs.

The CDR3 DNA sequence: TGTGCCAGCAAGGCCCGGGACTTGGACACCGGGGAGCTGCTTTTT. The encoded protein is CASKARDLDTGELLF. The chain joins TRBV2 to TRBJ2-2; D may be TRBD2 (6 bases). The CDR3 loop spans 15 amino acids. Per the germline V gene, CDR1 is SNHLY and CDR2 is FYNNEI.